This T cell receptor (beta chain) was identified in a study of CD8+ T cells in alopecia areata. Whole-study results and caveats: Lesional scalp exceeded normal scalp in clonality, especially in alopecia totalis/universalis.

From germline, CDR1 is MNHEY and CDR2 SMNVEV (reference sequence). There are 15 residues in the CDR3. V trimming: 7 bases; J trimming: 5 bases; junction bases outside the gene matches: 10. In each case, RNA was isolated and then reverse transcribed into cDNA as the sequencing template. Measured with immunoSEQ multiplex PCR; TCRdb has only the in-frame clones, and not every one. The sample lists 150,000 to 200,000 clones; less than 80% were seen once. Details on this clone: Its specificity is unknown.

The starting material was CD8+ T cells sorted from blood, obtained at week 0. The V gene is TRBV27, the J gene TRBJ1-2, with 10 bases that match TRBD1. The sequence derives from a human donor with alopecia areata. CDR3 sequence: CASKPWAGQGYGYTF. The CDR3 nucleotides read TGTGCCAGCAAACCTTGGGCGGGACAGGGGTATGGCTACACCTTC.